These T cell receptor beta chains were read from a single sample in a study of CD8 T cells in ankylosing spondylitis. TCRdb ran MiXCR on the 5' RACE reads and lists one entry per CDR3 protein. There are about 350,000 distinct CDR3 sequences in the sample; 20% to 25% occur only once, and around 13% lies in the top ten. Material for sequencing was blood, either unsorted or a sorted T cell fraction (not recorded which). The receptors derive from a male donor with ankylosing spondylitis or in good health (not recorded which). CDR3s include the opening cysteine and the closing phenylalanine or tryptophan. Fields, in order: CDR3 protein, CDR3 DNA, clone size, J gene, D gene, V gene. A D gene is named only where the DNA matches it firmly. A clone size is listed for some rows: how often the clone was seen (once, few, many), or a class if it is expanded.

CDR3aa: CAGSPRGGTEAFF
CDR3nt: TGTGCCGGAAGCCCCAGGGGTGGGACTGAAGCTTTCTTT
abundance: .
j_gene: TRBJ1-1
d_gene: .
v_gene: TRBV28

CDR3aa: CASSDTGGQEKLFF
CDR3nt: TGCGCCAGCAGCGACACAGGGGGCCAAGAAAAACTGTTTTTT
abundance: .
j_gene: TRBJ1-4
d_gene: TRBD1
v_gene: TRBV5-1

CDR3aa: CASSLVGQGGDEQFF
CDR3nt: TGTGCCAGCAGCTTAGTTGGACAGGGAGGCGATGAGCAGTTCTTC
abundance: few
j_gene: TRBJ2-1
d_gene: TRBD1
v_gene: TRBV7-6

CDR3aa: CASGLGEETQYF
CDR3nt: TGTGCTAGTGGTTTGGGAGAAGAGACCCAGTACTTC
abundance: .
j_gene: TRBJ2-5
d_gene: .
v_gene: TRBV12-5

CDR3aa: CASRPDPGLSGYF
CDR3nt: TGTGCCAGCCGCCCCGATCCGGGTCTTTCCGGGTATTTT
abundance: few
j_gene: TRBJ2-3
d_gene: .
v_gene: TRBV7-9

CDR3aa: CASSQDPRRGLYF
CDR3nt: TGCGCCAGCAGCCAAGATCCGAGGCGGGGGTTGTACTTC
abundance: few
j_gene: TRBJ2-5
d_gene: TRBD2
v_gene: TRBV4-1

CDR3aa: CASSLDSTGSGEQYF
CDR3nt: TGTGCCAGCAGCTTAGATTCGACAGGGTCGGGAGAGCAGTACTTC
abundance: .
j_gene: TRBJ2-7
d_gene: TRBD1
v_gene: TRBV11-2

CDR3aa: CASSPREQQETQYF
CDR3nt: TGTGCCAGCAGCCCGAGGGAACAGCAAGAGACCCAGTACTTC
abundance: few
j_gene: TRBJ2-5
d_gene: .
v_gene: TRBV7-9

CDR3aa: CSVAGTSTGELFF
CDR3nt: TGCAGCGTCGCCGGGACATCCACCGGGGAGCTGTTTTTT
abundance: .
j_gene: TRBJ2-2
d_gene: .
v_gene: TRBV29-1

CDR3aa: CSVLGTGGRSEQYF
CDR3nt: TGCAGCGTCCTCGGGACAGGGGGACGGAGCGAGCAGTACTTC
abundance: few
j_gene: TRBJ2-7
d_gene: TRBD1
v_gene: TRBV29-1

CDR3aa: CASSVTEGGGYTF
CDR3nt: TGTGCCAGCAGCGTGACTGAAGGGGGTGGCTACACCTTC
abundance: .
j_gene: TRBJ1-2
d_gene: .
v_gene: TRBV9

CDR3aa: CASTGTSGPHTGELFF
CDR3nt: TGTGCCAGCACGGGGACTAGCGGTCCCCACACCGGGGAGCTGTTTTTT
abundance: .
j_gene: TRBJ2-2
d_gene: TRBD2
v_gene: TRBV6-1